These 7 T cell receptor beta chains were sequenced from one sample in a study of response to subunit inactivated influenza vaccine. Using its own MiXCR run on the RT-PCR reads, TCRdb lists one record per CDR3 protein. The sample has more than 150,000 distinct CDR3 sequences, around 9% seen once. The input for sequencing was non-naive T cells sorted from PBMCs, taken on the day of vaccination. Receptor source: a man aged 45 to 65 who received an inactivated influenza vaccine.

This clonotype was detected only a few times. The chain joins TRBV19 to TRBJ1-1; D unclear. This CDR3 spans 14 amino acids. The ends were cut back, 6 bases at V and 2 bases at J, with 13 bases in the middle. Per the germline V gene, CDR1 is LNHDA and CDR2 is SQIVND (reference sequence). The CDR3 sequence: CASRRREPNTEAFF. The CDR3 DNA is TGTGCCAGTAGACGTCGGGAGCCAAACACTGAAGCTTTCTTT.

The table lists this clonotype with many counts. The J gene is TRBJ2-4, the V gene TRBV4-2, with D possibly matching TRBD2 (5 bases). CDR1 is LGHNA and CDR2 is YNFKEQ in the germline V gene. V was cut by 0 bases and J by 0 bases, with 6 bases left in between. The CDR3 consists of 15 residues. CDR3 sequence reads: CASSQEAGAKNIQYF. Written as DNA, the CDR3 is TGTGCCAGCAGCCAAGAGGCGGGAGCCAAAAACATTCAGTACTTC.

This clonotype has more than one count but fewer than ten. The rearrangement joins TRBV5-4 to TRBJ2-5; 7 nucleotides match TRBD2. Germline CDR1 and CDR2: SGHNT and YYREEE (reference sequence). J was trimmed by 3 bases and V by 4 bases; bases with no gene match: 6. CDR3 length equals 14 residues. Written as DNA, the CDR3 is TGTGCCAGCAGCACGCTACTAGCGAAAGAGACCCAGTACTTC. Protein: CASSTLLAKETQYF.

The table lists this clonotype with a few counts. The chain is built from TRBV28 and TRBJ1-2, with 11 bases that match TRBD1. Germline CDR1 reads MDHEN; CDR2 reads SYDVKM. The V segment lost 3 bases and the J segment 6 bases; nucleotides outside the gene matches: 9. The CDR3 is 16 amino acids. In nucleotides, the CDR3 is TGTGCCAGCAGTTTCAGGACAGGGGGCGCATCTGATGGCTACACCTTC. Protein sequence: CASSFRTGGASDGYTF.

The V and J genes are TRBV20-1 and TRBJ2-3; the D gene is possibly TRBD1 (5 bases). Looked up from germline, CDR1 is DFQATT and CDR2 is SNEGSKA (reference sequence). CDR3 length equals 14 residues. V lost 1 base and J 4 bases, leaving 12 bases between the germline ends. This CDR3 reads CSARGTNGPDTQYF. CDR3 coding DNA: TGCAGTGCTAGAGGGACAAACGGGCCAGATACGCAGTATTTT.

In this sample, this clonotype turned up many times. The rearrangement links TRBV7-2 to TRBJ2-7, with D perhaps assigned TRBD1 or TRBD2 (6 bases each). V gave up 2 bases and J gave up 6 bases, with 11 bases separating them. The CDR3 loop spans 13 amino acids. Germline V gene sequence: CDR1 SGHTA, CDR2 FQGNSA. CDR3 nucleotides: TGTGCCAGCAGCTTACCGGGGGCTCGCGAGCAGTACTTC. Translation: CASSLPGAREQYF.

V and J are TRBV2 and TRBJ2-7, with 7 bases lining up with TRBD1. V lost 4 bases, J lost 0 bases, and 3 bases stayed unmatched. Looked up from germline, CDR1 is SNHLY and CDR2 is FYNNEI. This CDR3 spans 14 amino acids. In nucleotides, the CDR3 is TGTGCCAGCAGTGGCAGGGGGAACTCCTACGAGCAGTACTTC. This codes for CASSGRGNSYEQYF.